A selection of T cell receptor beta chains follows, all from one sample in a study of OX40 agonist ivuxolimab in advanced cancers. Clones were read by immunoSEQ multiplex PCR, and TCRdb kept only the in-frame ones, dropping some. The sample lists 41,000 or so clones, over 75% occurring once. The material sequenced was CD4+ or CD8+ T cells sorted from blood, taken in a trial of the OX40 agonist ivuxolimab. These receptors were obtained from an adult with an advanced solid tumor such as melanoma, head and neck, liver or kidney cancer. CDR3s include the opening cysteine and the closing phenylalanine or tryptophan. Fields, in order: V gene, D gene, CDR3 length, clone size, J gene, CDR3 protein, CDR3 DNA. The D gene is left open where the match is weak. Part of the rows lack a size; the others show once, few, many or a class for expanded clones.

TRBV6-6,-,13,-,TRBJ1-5,CASREGEGQPQHF,TGTGCCAGCAGGGAGGGCGAGGGTCAGCCCCAGCATTTT
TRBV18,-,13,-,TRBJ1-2,CASSPRVVDGYTF,TGTGCCAGCTCCCCCAGGGTTGTGGATGGCTACACCTTC
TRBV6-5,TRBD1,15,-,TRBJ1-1,CASSYRTGRGTEAFF,TGTGCCAGCAGTTACCGGACAGGGCGGGGGACTGAAGCTTTCTTT
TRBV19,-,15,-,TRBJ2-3,CASSGRTVSTDTQYF,TGTGCCAGTAGTGGACGTACGGTGAGCACAGATACGCAGTATTTT
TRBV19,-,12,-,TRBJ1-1,CASSKENTEAFF,TGTGCCAGTAGTAAAGAGAACACTGAAGCTTTCTTT
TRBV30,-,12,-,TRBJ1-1,CAWSILNTEAFF,TGTGCCTGGAGTATCCTGAACACTGAAGCTTTCTTT
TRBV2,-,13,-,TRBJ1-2,CASRGVVNYGYTF,TGTGCCAGCAGGGGAGTGGTAAACTATGGCTACACCTTC
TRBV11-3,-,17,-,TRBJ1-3,CASSLVTTAISGNTIYF,TGTGCCAGCAGCTTAGTCACGACAGCAATCTCTGGAAACACCATATATTTT
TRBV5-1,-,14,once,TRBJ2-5,CASSPEGEGETQYF,TGCGCCAGCAGCCCCGAGGGGGAGGGCGAGACCCAGTACTTC
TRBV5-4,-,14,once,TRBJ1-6,CASRDRNYNSPLHF,TGTGCCAGCAGAGACAGGAACTATAATTCACCCCTCCACTTT
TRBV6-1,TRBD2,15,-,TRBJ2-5,CASSGLAGATATQYF,TGTGCCAGCAGTGGACTAGCGGGAGCTACTGCGACCCAGTACTTC
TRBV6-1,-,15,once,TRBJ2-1,CASRGGSETYNEQFF,TGTGCCAGCAGGGGGGGCAGCGAGACGTACAATGAGCAGTTCTTC
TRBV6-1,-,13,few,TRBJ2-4,CASSGVWSGIQYF,TGTGCCAGCAGTGGCGTGTGGAGCGGCATTCAGTACTTC
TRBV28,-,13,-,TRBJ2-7,CASSLAHSYEQYF,TGTGCCAGCAGTTTGGCCCACTCCTACGAGCAGTACTTC
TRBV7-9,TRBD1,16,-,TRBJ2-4,CASTRGQGAAKNIQYF,TGTGCCAGCACCAGGGGGCAGGGGGCGGCCAAAAACATTCAGTACTTC
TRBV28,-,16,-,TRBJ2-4,CASSRLLTEGGNIQYF,TGTGCCAGCAGCCGCCTATTGACGGAGGGGGGAAACATTCAGTACTTC
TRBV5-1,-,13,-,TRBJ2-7,CASSPGMTYEQYF,TGCGCCAGCAGCCCTGGGATGACCTACGAGCAGTACTTC
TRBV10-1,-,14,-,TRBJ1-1,CASSDRKLNTEAFF,TGCGCCAGCAGTGATAGAAAATTGAACACTGAAGCTTTCTTT
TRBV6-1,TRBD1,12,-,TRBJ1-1,CASRGGQGEAFF,TGTGCCAGCAGAGGGGGACAGGGGGAAGCTTTCTTT
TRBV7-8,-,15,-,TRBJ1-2,CASSKIGGTNYGYTF,TGTGCCAGCAGCAAAATAGGGGGAACTAACTATGGCTACACCTTT
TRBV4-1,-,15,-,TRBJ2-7,CASSQEDTYSYEQYF,TGCGCCAGCAGCCAAGAAGACACCTACTCCTACGAGCAGTACTTC
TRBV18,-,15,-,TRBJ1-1,CASSLGQGPNTEAFF,TGTGCCAGCTCATTAGGGCAGGGCCCCAACACTGAAGCTTTCTTT
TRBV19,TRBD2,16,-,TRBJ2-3,CASRRTSGGLGDTQYF,TGTGCCAGTAGACGGACTAGCGGGGGATTGGGAGATACGCAGTATTTT
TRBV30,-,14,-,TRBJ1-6,CAWRPGVGNSPLHF,TGTGCCTGGAGGCCGGGGGTAGGGAATTCACCCCTCCACTTT
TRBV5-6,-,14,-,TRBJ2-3,CASSLGIDTDTQYF,TGTGCCAGCAGCTTGGGCATTGACACAGATACGCAGTATTTT
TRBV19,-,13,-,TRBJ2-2,CASSPWVAGELFF,TGTGCCAGTAGTCCCTGGGTTGCCGGGGAGCTGTTTTTT
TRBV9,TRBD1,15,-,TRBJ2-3,CASSVGTGITDTQYF,TGTGCCAGCAGCGTAGGGACAGGGATCACAGATACGCAGTATTTT
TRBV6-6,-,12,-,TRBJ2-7,CASSRGTYEQYF,TGTGCCAGCAGTCGCGGCACCTACGAGCAGTACTTC
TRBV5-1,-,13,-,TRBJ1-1,CASSLQLNTEAFF,TGCGCCAGCAGCCTTCAATTGAACACTGAAGCTTTCTTT
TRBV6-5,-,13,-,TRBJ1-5,CASRVTVNQPQHF,TGTGCCAGCAGGGTAACAGTAAATCAGCCCCAGCATTTT
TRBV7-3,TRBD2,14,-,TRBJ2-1,CASSLADGYNEQFF,TGTGCCAGCAGTCTAGCGGACGGTTACAATGAGCAGTTCTTC
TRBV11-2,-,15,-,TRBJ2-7,CASSDILKDPYEQYF,TGTGCCAGCAGCGACATATTGAAAGATCCCTACGAGCAGTACTTC
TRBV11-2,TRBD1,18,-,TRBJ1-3,CASSSARTGGSSGNTIYF,TGTGCCAGCAGCTCGGCTCGGACAGGGGGTTCTTCTGGAAACACCATATATTTT
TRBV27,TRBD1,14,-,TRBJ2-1,CASSGDRAFNEQFF,TGTGCCAGCAGTGGGGACAGGGCGTTCAATGAGCAGTTCTTC
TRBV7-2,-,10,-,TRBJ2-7,CASGNYEQYF,TGTGCCAGCGGTAATTACGAGCAGTACTTC
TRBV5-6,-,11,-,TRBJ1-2,CASRNFGGYTF,TGTGCCAGCCGGAACTTCGGGGGTTACACCTTC
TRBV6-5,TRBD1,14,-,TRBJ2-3,CASSYSRGPDTQYF,TGTGCCAGCAGTTACTCCAGGGGGCCAGATACGCAGTATTTT
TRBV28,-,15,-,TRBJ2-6,CASSPPASGANVLTF,TGTGCCAGCAGTCCCCCCGCCTCTGGGGCCAACGTCCTGACTTTC
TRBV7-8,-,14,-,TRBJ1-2,CASSLRGDSYGYTF,TGTGCCAGCAGCTTACGGGGGGACTCCTATGGCTACACCTTC
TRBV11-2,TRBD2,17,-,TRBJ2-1,CASSFEPGLASYNEQFF,TGTGCCAGCAGCTTCGAACCGGGACTAGCTTCCTACAATGAGCAGTTCTTC
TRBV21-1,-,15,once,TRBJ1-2,CASSTDRTPLRGYTF,TGTGCCAGCAGCACAGACAGAACCCCTCTCCGTGGCTACACCTTC